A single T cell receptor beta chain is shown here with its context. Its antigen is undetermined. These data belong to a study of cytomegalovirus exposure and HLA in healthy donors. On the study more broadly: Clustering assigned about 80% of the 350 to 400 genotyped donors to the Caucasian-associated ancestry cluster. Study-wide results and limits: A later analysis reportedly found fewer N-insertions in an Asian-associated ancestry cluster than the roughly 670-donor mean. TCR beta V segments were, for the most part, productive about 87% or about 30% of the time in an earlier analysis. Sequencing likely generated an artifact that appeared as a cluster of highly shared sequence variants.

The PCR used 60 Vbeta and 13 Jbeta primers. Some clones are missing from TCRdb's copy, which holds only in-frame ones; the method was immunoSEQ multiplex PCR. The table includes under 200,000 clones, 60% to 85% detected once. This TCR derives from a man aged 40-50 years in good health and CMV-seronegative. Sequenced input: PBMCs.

This CDR3 reads CASSPARGQQDTQYF. DNA for the CDR3: TGTGCCAGCTCACCCGCGAGGGGGCAACAAGATACGCAGTATTTT. The genes are TRBV18 and TRBJ2-3, with 7 bases lining up with TRBD1. The germline V gene has CDR1 KGHSH and CDR2 LQKENI. This CDR3 is built from 15 residues. V was pared by 3 bases and J by 5 bases, with 8 bases of the junction left unmatched.